One and the same sample provided the 29 T cell receptor beta chains below, sequenced in a study of cytotoxic CD8 clonotypes in ibrutinib-treated CLL. Assay: immunoSEQ multiplex PCR; the TCRdb copy retains only in-frame clones and omits some. Of approximately 150,000 clones listed, about 80% were seen once; the top ten hold about 27%. The sample here was PBMCs, taken after 12 months of ibrutinib treatment. Source of these receptors: a human donor with chronic lymphocytic leukemia.

The chain has TRBV5-5 and TRBJ1-1; D gene uncertain. Germline CDR1 is SGHKS and CDR2 is YYEKEE (reference sequence). This CDR3 is 13 amino acids long. Trimming took off 5 bases at V and 8 bases at J, with 16 bases between the two ends. CDR3 sequence (DNA): TGTGCCAGCAGTAAGCAGGTTTTCTCGGAAGCTTTCTTT. Protein sequence: CASSKQVFSEAFF.

The genes are TRBV9 and TRBJ2-5, with D perhaps matching TRBD1 or TRBD2 (5 bases each). The CDR3 sequence is 14 residues long. The ends were cut back, 4 bases at V and 1 base at J, with 11 bases in the middle. The germline V gene has CDR1 SGDLS and CDR2 YYNGEE. The CDR3 DNA reads as TGTGCCAGCAGCCCCCGGGACCCCCAAGAGACCCAGTACTTC. Amino acid sequence: CASSPRDPQETQYF.

This chain connects TRBV11-2 to TRBJ2-7; no clear D. This CDR3 is 14 amino acids long. With 3 bases removed from V and 3 bases from J, the gap between germline ends came to 12 bases. The germline V gene has CDR1 SGHAT and CDR2 FQNNGV. The CDR3: CASSLGVDHYEQYF. Written as DNA, the CDR3 is TGTGCCAGCAGCTTGGGCGTGGATCACTACGAGCAGTACTTC.

The chain employs TRBV28 and TRBJ1-3, with D uncertain. Trimming cost V 3 bases and J 0 bases, with 6 bases left between them. The V gene's germline CDR1 is MDHEN and CDR2 SYDVKM. The CDR3 sequence is 14 residues long. The CDR3 protein is CASSFSHSGNTIYF. The CDR3 DNA is TGTGCCAGCAGTTTTTCCCACTCTGGAAACACCATATATTTT.

The chain couples TRBV11-2 to TRBJ2-3; 8 bases are shared with TRBD1. V shed 1 base, J shed 4 bases, and the junction held 7 bases outside the gene matches. The CDR3 runs 16 residues. Germline V CDR1 and CDR2: SGHAT, FQNNGV. The CDR3 loop reads CASSLGWTGSADTQYF. CDR3 coding DNA: TGTGCCAGCAGCTTAGGTTGGACAGGGAGCGCAGATACGCAGTATTTT.

V is TRBV5-1 and J is TRBJ2-5; 8 positions match TRBD1. Looked up from germline, CDR1 is SGHRS and CDR2 is YFSETQ. With V trimmed by 4 bases and J by 7 bases, 9 bases remained unmatched. The CDR3 is 14 amino acids. The CDR3 sequence is CASSKGTGEGTQYF. CDR3 in DNA: TGCGCCAGCAGCAAAGGGACAGGCGAGGGGACCCAGTACTTC.

The J gene is TRBJ1-5, the V gene TRBV19; 7 positions match TRBD1. The CDR3 spans 15 residues. Germline loops: CDR1 LNHDA, CDR2 SQIVND (reference sequence). Trimming took 7 bases from V and 2 from J; bases not matched to a gene: 8. CDR3 coding DNA: TGTGCCAGTATGAGGAGACAGGGAGGCAATCAGCCCCAGCATTTT. It is translated as CASMRRQGGNQPQHF.

This sequence joins TRBV7-2 and TRBJ2-7; TRBD1 agrees at 8 bases. The V segment lost 5 bases and the J segment 5 bases; nucleotides outside the gene matches: 8. The CDR3 sequence is 14 residues long. Germline V CDR1 and CDR2: SGHTA, FQGNSA. The DNA of the CDR3 is TGTGCCAGCAGCCTCAGGGGGCTCGGAGACGAGCAGTACTTC. Protein: CASSLRGLGDEQYF. The full variable domain, rest sourced from reference TRBV7-2 and TRBJ2-7, is GAGVSQSPSNKVTEKGKDVELRCDPISGHTALYWYRQSLGQGLEFLIYFQGNSAPDKSGLPSDRFSAERTGGSVSTLTIQRTQQEDSAVYLCASSLRGLGDEQYFGPGTRLTVT.

This chain links TRBV27 with TRBJ1-4, with 7 bases that match TRBD1. J lost 8 bases, V lost 2 bases, and 5 bases had no gene match. This CDR3 is 14 amino acids long. The germline gives CDR1 MNHEY, CDR2 SMNVEV (reference sequence). This CDR3 is CASSLGQDGEKLFF. In DNA, the CDR3 is TGTGCCAGCAGTTTAGGACAGGACGGAGAAAAACTGTTTTTT.

The V call is TRBV30, the J call TRBJ1-4; D ambiguous. The CDR3 totals 16 residues. Germline CDR1 GTSNPN, CDR2 SVGIG (reference sequence). V was cut by 0 bases and J by 0 bases, with 11 bases left in between. CDR3 in amino acids: CAWSVQTPATNEKLFF. CDR3 bases: TGTGCCTGGAGTGTACAGACCCCCGCAACTAATGAAAAACTGTTTTTT. The variable domain in full, with the rest retrieved from reference TRBV30 and TRBJ1-4, is SQTIHQWPATLVQPVGSPLSLECTVEGTSNPNLYWYRQAAGRGLQLLFYSVGIGQISSEVPQNLSASRPQDRQFILSSKKLLLSDSGFYLCAWSVQTPATNEKLFFGSGTQLSVL.

The count of this clone is one. The chain employs TRBV7-9 and TRBJ2-7; the D call may be TRBD1 or TRBD2 (6 bases each). CDR3 length: 13 residues. The germline V gene encodes CDR1 SEHNR and CDR2 FQNEAQ (reference sequence). V dropped 5 bases and J dropped 2 bases, with 10 bases sitting between them. CDR3 sequence reads: CASSPGGAYEQYF. For the CDR3, the DNA is TGTGCCAGCAGCCCCGGGGGCGCCTACGAGCAGTACTTC.

The genes are TRBV11-3 and TRBJ2-1; 10 nucleotides agree with TRBD1. V was pared by 6 bases and J by 5 bases, with 10 bases of the junction left unmatched. Germline V gives CDR1 SGHNT, CDR2 YENEEA. This CDR3 region has 16 residues. The CDR3 is CASSSEGTGAHNEQFF. The CDR3 region has the DNA TGTGCCAGCAGTTCCGAAGGGACAGGGGCTCACAATGAGCAGTTCTTC.

The sample holds one count of this clone. The gene calls are TRBV5-1 and TRBJ2-5, with 10 positions matching TRBD2. CDR1 and CDR2 from the germline V gene are SGHRS and YFSETQ. The trim removed 5 bases at V and 3 bases at J, leaving 4 bases unmatched. The CDR3 is made up of 14 amino acids. CDR3 nucleotides: TGCGCCAGCAGTGAGCGGGGGGGCGAAGAGACCCAGTACTTC. This gives the protein CASSERGGEETQYF.

This rearrangement joins TRBV19 to TRBJ2-2; 8 bases match TRBD1. The CDR3 runs 13 residues. Per the germline V gene, CDR1 is LNHDA and CDR2 is SQIVND (reference sequence). The V and J ends lost 6 bases and 9 bases, in that order; junction bases with no gene match: 6. CDR3 sequence reads: CASSVTGARELFF. DNA for the CDR3: TGTGCCAGTAGCGTGACAGGGGCCAGGGAGCTGTTTTTT.

J is TRBJ1-4 and V is TRBV5-1, with 9 bases that match TRBD1. This CDR3 comprises 14 residues. V lost 4 bases and J lost 6; bases outside the gene matches: 4. CDR1 SGHRS and CDR2 YFSETQ come from the germline V gene. CDR3 DNA: TGCGCCAGCAGCATGACAGGGGGGCATGAAAAACTGTTTTTT. Protein sequence: CASSMTGGHEKLFF.

This clone has a handful of counts. V usage is TRBV7-9 and J usage is TRBJ1-4, with 9 bases fitting TRBD1. Unmatched junction bases numbered 17, after V lost 4 bases and J lost 5 bases. This CDR3 is 19 amino acids long. Germline V gene sequence: CDR1 SEHNR, CDR2 FQNEAQ (reference sequence). The CDR3 spells CASSSARDREVGINEKLFF. The CDR3 DNA sequence: TGTGCCAGCAGCTCGGCACGGGACAGGGAAGTCGGGATAAATGAAAAACTGTTTTTT.

The CDR3 DNA sequence: TGTGCCAGCAGTTTATATCCGGGGGCAGATACGCAGTATTTT. Translated: CASSLYPGADTQYF. V and J are TRBV27 and TRBJ2-3; D is perhaps TRBD2 (6 bases). This CDR3 spans 14 amino acids. V was clipped by 1 base and J by 4 bases, with 9 bases between them. CDR1 is MNHEY and CDR2 is SMNVEV in the germline V gene (reference sequence).

The gene calls are TRBV5-1 and TRBJ2-7; TRBD1 aligns across 9 bases. The length of the CDR3 is 13 residues. V was pared by 4 bases and J by 6 bases, with 5 bases of the junction left unmatched. The germline V gene has CDR1 SGHRS and CDR2 YFSETQ. Written as DNA, the CDR3 is TGCGCCAGCAGCACCGGGACAGGGATCGAGCAGTACTTC. It codes for CASSTGTGIEQYF.

The chain is built from TRBV7-3 and TRBJ1-1; TRBD1 matches 11 bases. V dropped 5 bases and J dropped 3; count of bases not matched to a gene: 8. The CDR3 extends over 16 amino acids. The germline CDR1 and CDR2 sequences are SGHTA and FQGTGA. CDR3 DNA sequence: TGTGCCAGCAGCCGCAGCCCGGACAGGGGGCACACTGAAGCTTTCTTT. Protein sequence: CASSRSPDRGHTEAFF.

In DNA form, the CDR3 reads TGCGCCAGCAGCCAAGGTTGGAACACTGAAGCTTTCTTT. Protein product: CASSQGWNTEAFF. This chain connects TRBV4-1 to TRBJ1-1; D is unresolved. This CDR3 comprises 13 residues. V gave up 1 base and J gave up 1 base, with 4 bases separating them. Germline-derived CDR1 and CDR2 are MGHRA and YSYEKL.

In this sample, this clone turned up a few times. The chain combines TRBV6-5 with TRBJ2-7; possible D gene TRBD2, 6 bases. CDR1 is MNHEY, CDR2 SVGAGI, per germline. This CDR3 spans 14 amino acids. V lost 7 bases to trimming and J lost 6 bases, with 19 bases between them. The CDR3 DNA reads as TGTGCCAGCATTCCGTGGCAGGACGGGGGCGAGCAGTACTTC. The encoded protein is CASIPWQDGGEQYF.

This clone turned up a few times. V gene TRBV9 combines with J gene TRBJ2-7; 12 bases match TRBD2. Germline V gene data show CDR1 as SGDLS and CDR2 as YYNGEE. The V and J ends lost 3 bases and 0 bases, in that order; junction bases with no gene match: 7. CDR3 length equals 17 residues. The CDR3 coding sequence is TGTGCCAGCAGCGCGGGGACTAGCGGGTCAAGCTCCTACGAGCAGTACTTC. It is translated as CASSAGTSGSSSYEQYF. Together with reference TRBV9 and TRBJ2-7, the CDR3 gives the full variable domain: DSGVTQTPKHLITATGQRVTLRCSPRSGDLSVYWYQQSLDQGLQFLIQYYNGEERAKGNILERFSAQQFPDLHSELNLSSLELGDSALYFCASSAGTSGSSSYEQYFGPGTRLTVT.

This clone has only a few counts. The chain recombines TRBV19 with TRBJ2-7, with a possible D match to TRBD2 (6 bases). CDR1 LNHDA and CDR2 SQIVND come from the germline V gene (reference sequence). The CDR3 is made up of 16 amino acids. V dropped 9 bases and J dropped 0 bases, with 21 bases sitting between them. CDR3 region: CASARDGGDLSYEQYF. The CDR3, as DNA: TGTGCCAGCGCGCGAGACGGCGGGGACCTCTCCTACGAGCAGTACTTC.

The chain couples TRBV11-3 to TRBJ2-3; D uncertain. CDR1 and CDR2 (germline): SGHNT, YENEEA. The CDR3 is made up of 16 amino acids. The germline V and J ends were trimmed by 4 bases and 7 bases, with 21 bases remaining between them. CDR3 loop: CASSSVTQAGVYTQYF. The CDR3 coding sequence is TGTGCCAGCAGCTCCGTCACCCAGGCCGGAGTTTATACGCAGTATTTT.

The chain employs TRBV5-1 and TRBJ2-4; TRBD2 matches 13 bases. Germline V gene lookup returns CDR1 SGHRS and CDR2 YFSETQ. This CDR3 has 16 amino acids. The J segment lost 8 bases and the V segment lost 4 bases, leaving 9 bases of the junction unmatched. CDR3 loop: CASSGGLAGAGDIQYF. CDR3 DNA: TGCGCCAGCAGCGGAGGACTAGCGGGAGCCGGAGACATTCAGTACTTC.

The chain uses TRBV18 and TRBJ2-7; D ambiguous. V lost 5 bases to trimming and J lost 3 bases, with 8 bases between them. This CDR3 is 12 amino acids long. CDR1 is KGHSH and CDR2 is LQKENI in the germline V gene. This chain's CDR3 is CASSLDGYEQYF. The CDR3 nucleotides are TGTGCCAGCTCATTAGACGGCTACGAGCAGTACTTC.

This chain links TRBV5-1 with TRBJ2-3, with D tentatively TRBD2 (6 bases). Between the trimmed V and J ends, which lost 7 bases and 2 bases, there was a span of 14 bases. The germline gives CDR1 SGHRS, CDR2 YFSETQ. The CDR3 consists of 14 residues. The CDR3: CASQLAPPTDTQYF. DNA of the CDR3: TGCGCCAGCCAACTAGCACCACCCACAGATACGCAGTATTTT.

J is TRBJ1-5 and V is TRBV4-1; no reliable D call. The CDR3 spans 13 residues. V was cut by 0 bases and J by 7 bases, with 7 bases left in between. Germline values: CDR1 MGHRA, CDR2 YSYEKL. Written as DNA, the CDR3 is TGCGCCAGCAGCCAAGAAGACATCCAGCCCCAGCATTTT. As protein: CASSQEDIQPQHF.

The V and J genes are TRBV18 and TRBJ2-7; 9 bases match TRBD1. CDR1 is KGHSH, CDR2 LQKENI, per germline. The CDR3 is 14 amino acids. V lost 0 bases and J lost 6; bases outside the gene matches: 3. CDR3 protein: CASSPPGTGLEQYF. In nucleotides, the CDR3 is TGTGCCAGCTCACCACCAGGGACAGGGCTCGAGCAGTACTTC.